Listed here is a single TCR beta chain. Trimming pared 0 bases from V and 3 bases from J, leaving 11 bases between. The CDR3 covers 15 residues. Germline CDR1 and CDR2: MNHEY and SVGAGI. This table comes from immunoSEQ multiplex PCR, and its TCRdb copy is limited to in-frame clones, with some not included. The sample has roughly 52,000 clones, around 92% seen once; the top ten hold roughly 0.25%. The source of the sample is a study of T cell changes during pregnancy in multiple sclerosis. This receptor was obtained from a female donor with multiple sclerosis, enrolled in a pregnancy study. The chain has TRBV6-5 and TRBJ2-5; a possible D gene is TRBD1 (6 bases). This sample comprised CD4+ T cells from peripheral blood mononuclear cells, obtained in the third trimester of pregnancy. The CDR3 region is CASSYSWQGKETQYF. The DNA of the CDR3 is TGTGCCAGCAGTTACTCTTGGCAGGGGAAAGAGACCCAGTACTTC.